This is a list of T cell receptor beta chains from one sample in a study of T-cell reconstitution after alpha-beta-depleted transplantation in children. Via MiXCR, TCRdb re-called the PCR reads, giving one row per CDR3 protein. The table has 190,000 or so distinct CDR3 sequences, less than 15% seen once; the top ten hold around 14%. The sample here was PBMCs from the stem cell graft donor, taken from the stem cell graft. Receptors were obtained from a human donor who donated a stem cell graft to a child with acute lymphoblastic leukemia. Each CDR3 is given with its conserved first and last residue. Each record gives: clone size, V gene, J gene, D gene, CDR3 protein, CDR3 DNA. A D gene is named only where the DNA matches it firmly. Size values are once, few and many counts, or a class for expanded clones, and some rows have none.

>.|TRBV29-1|TRBJ2-6|TRBD1
CSAGQGYSGANVLTF
TGCAGCGCCGGACAGGGTTACTCTGGGGCCAACGTCCTGACTTTC
>many|TRBV12-3/TRBV12-4|TRBJ2-3|.
CASSSLWELGFPDTQYF
TGTGCCAGCAGTTCCCTATGGGAGTTGGGTTTCCCAGATACGCAGTATTTT
>many|TRBV5-1|TRBJ1-1|.
CASSLDGAGLNTEAFF
TGCGCCAGCAGCTTGGATGGGGCGGGACTGAACACTGAAGCTTTCTTT
>many|TRBV28|TRBJ2-5|.
CASSTPGTLETQYF
TGTGCCAGCAGTACCCCAGGGACACTCGAGACCCAGTACTTC
>few|TRBV18|TRBJ2-7|.
CASSPGRAALEQYF
TGTGCCAGCTCACCGGGCCGGGCCGCTCTCGAGCAGTACTTC
>.|TRBV20-1|TRBJ2-7|.
CSAIDFTEQYF
TGCAGTGCTATCGATTTCACCGAGCAGTACTTC
>many|TRBV12-3/TRBV12-4|TRBJ1-2|.
CASSLLGTDGYTF
TGTGCCAGCAGTTTGCTCGGGACGGATGGCTACACCTTC
>many|TRBV11-2|TRBJ1-6|.
CASSLAGFNSPLHF
TGTGCCAGCAGCTTAGCAGGGTTTAATTCACCCCTCCACTTT
>many|TRBV29-1|TRBJ2-7|TRBD2
CSVEDVSSGRNGEQYF
TGCAGCGTTGAAGATGTGTCTAGCGGGAGAAATGGCGAGCAGTACTTC
>.|TRBV5-6|TRBJ2-7|TRBD1
CASSLTGQGASYEQYF
TGTGCCAGCAGCTTGACGGGACAGGGGGCCTCCTACGAGCAGTACTTC
>many|TRBV5-1|TRBJ1-4|.
CASSRTTGDTNEKLFF
TGCGCCAGCAGTCGCACTACGGGGGACACTAATGAAAAACTGTTTTTT
>many|TRBV20-1|TRBJ1-1|TRBD1
CSATPDRGGTEAFF
TGCAGTGCTACCCCGGACAGGGGCGGCACTGAAGCTTTCTTT
>many|TRBV7-2|TRBJ2-4|TRBD1
CASSFARQGKNIQYF
TGTGCCAGCAGCTTTGCTCGACAGGGGAAAAACATTCAGTACTTC
>many|TRBV10-3|TRBJ2-5|TRBD2
CAISASSGRGQETQYF
TGTGCCATCAGTGCTTCTAGCGGGAGGGGGCAAGAGACCCAGTACTTC
>.|TRBV4-2|TRBJ2-1|TRBD1
CASSPGIKRTGGSYNEQFF
TGTGCCAGCAGCCCTGGAATTAAACGGACAGGGGGCTCCTACAATGAGCAGTTCTTC
>.|TRBV7-9|TRBJ1-2|.
CASSFPLTTNYGYTF
TGTGCCAGCAGCTTTCCCCTAACCACTAACTATGGCTACACCTTC
>few|TRBV20-1|TRBJ2-5|TRBD2
CSASAGTSTGTQYF
TGCAGTGCTAGTGCCGGGACTAGTACTGGAACCCAGTACTTC
>.|TRBV12-3/TRBV12-4|TRBJ1-1|.
CASMERGGSTEAFF
TGTGCCAGCATGGAGCGAGGAGGGAGCACTGAAGCTTTCTTT
>few|TRBV29-1|TRBJ2-1|TRBD2
CSVRKREELSVYNEQFF
TGCAGCGTTCGTAAGCGGGAGGAGCTGTCGGTGTACAATGAGCAGTTCTTC
>many|TRBV20-1|TRBJ1-2|.
CSASGGRRGYGYTF
TGCAGTGCTAGCGGCGGGCGGCGGGGCTATGGCTACACCTTC
>.|TRBV24-1|TRBJ2-1|.
CATSGIATGSSYNEQFF
TGCGCCACCAGTGGTATAGCAACAGGGAGCTCCTACAATGAGCAGTTCTTC
>many|TRBV12-3/TRBV12-4|TRBJ1-2|.
CASKRNYGYTF
TGTGCCAGCAAACGGAACTATGGCTACACCTTC
>.|TRBV2|TRBJ1-2|.
CASSGTTGTNYGYTF
TGTGCCAGCAGTGGCACAACAGGGACTAACTATGGCTACACCTTC
>few|TRBV2|TRBJ2-3|TRBD2
CASTGTRRDTQYF
TGTGCCAGCACCGGGACTAGGAGAGATACGCAGTATTTT
>.|TRBV24-1|TRBJ2-3|.
CATSDRGPKFFPDTQYF
TGTGCCACCAGTGATCGTGGTCCCAAGTTTTTTCCAGATACGCAGTATTTT
>.|TRBV6-1|TRBJ2-5|TRBD1
CASSPQGPWETQYF
TGTGCCAGCAGTCCACAGGGGCCGTGGGAGACCCAGTACTTC
>.|TRBV20-1|TRBJ2-1|.
CSAREHGMGDQFF
TGCAGTGCTAGAGAACACGGGATGGGTGACCAGTTCTTC
>.|TRBV7-9|TRBJ1-6|.
CASSPPTGAPLHF
TGTGCCAGCAGCCCCCCGACCGGGGCTCCCCTCCACTTT
>many|TRBV5-1|TRBJ2-2|.
CASSLDNAGELFF
TGCGCCAGCAGCTTGGACAACGCCGGGGAGCTGTTTTTT
>many|TRBV27|TRBJ2-3|TRBD2
CASSSLAESFTDTQYF
TGTGCCAGCAGTTCTCTAGCGGAATCATTCACAGATACGCAGTATTTT
>many|TRBV13|TRBJ2-3|.
CASSLDTGPLGTDTQYF
TGTGCCAGCAGCTTAGATACGGGACCGCTGGGCACAGATACGCAGTATTTT
>many|TRBV10-3|TRBJ2-7|.
CAISGTGEAREQYF
TGTGCCATCAGTGGTACGGGAGAGGCCAGGGAGCAGTACTTC
>many|TRBV28|TRBJ2-1|.
CASSAPDNYNEQFF
TGTGCCAGCAGTGCCCCGGACAATTACAATGAGCAGTTCTTC
>many|TRBV7-8|TRBJ2-1|.
CASSPPGSEQFF
TGTGCCAGCAGCCCCCCTGGGAGTGAGCAGTTCTTC